The 20 T cell receptor beta chains below were found in one sample sequenced in a study of T cells in Graves' hyperthyroidism and ophthalmopathy. RNA transcripts served as the template for amplifying TCR beta CDR3 regions. HTBI primers were used for first-round RT-PCR of the TCR CDR3. TCRdb independently ran MiXCR on the multiplex PCR reads; one entry per CDR3 protein. The data hold nearly 750,000 distinct CDR3 sequences, with 35% observed a single time. Specimen: blood. These receptors all stem from a woman between 40 and 55 years old with Graves' hyperthyroidism.

As to this clonotype: A much larger clone differs by one base, so this may be a read error. The chain joins TRBV19 to TRBJ2-7, with D perhaps matching TRBD1 (7 bases). The germline V gene encodes CDR1 LNHDA and CDR2 SQIVND (reference sequence). CDR3 length equals 13 residues. Trimming stripped 7 bases from V and 9 bases from J, with 19 bases between. The CDR3 sequence is CASKGQGGLGQYF. The DNA for the CDR3 is TGTGCCAGTAAGGGGCAGGGGGGACTCGGGCAGTACTTC.

Turning to this clonotype: This may be a read error: a much more frequent sequence differs by one nucleotide. This sequence joins TRBV7-8 and TRBJ1-1; no firm D call. V was shortened by 6 bases and J by 0 bases, with 11 bases between the two germline ends. Germline CDR1 and CDR2: SGHVS and FQNEAQ. The CDR3 runs to 14 residues. CDR3 region: CASRPTTMNTEAFF. CDR3 coding DNA: TGTGCCAGCAGACCAACAACTATGAACACTGAAGCTTTCTTT.

This clonotype has just a few counts. The V call is TRBV7-9, the J call TRBJ1-1; D unresolved. With 11 bases removed from V and 0 bases from J, the gap between germline ends came to 13 bases. The CDR3 has 13 residues. In germline, CDR1 is SEHNR, CDR2 FQNEAQ (reference sequence). The CDR3 DNA reads TGTGCCTGTCCAGTAGGGCTGAACACTGAAGCTTTCTTT. This gives the protein CACPVGLNTEAFF.

The rearrangement uses TRBV11-2 and TRBJ2-2, with unresolved D. V was pared by 2 bases and J by 1 base, with 8 bases between. Germline CDR1 reads SGHAT; CDR2 reads FQNNGV. The CDR3 is made up of 15 amino acids. The CDR3 DNA follows: TGTGCCAGCAGCTTAAAACAACTGAACACCGGGGAGCTGTTTTTT. Residues: CASSLKQLNTGELFF.

Ten or more counts support this clonotype. The chain employs TRBV19 and TRBJ1-1; a weak D match, TRBD1 (6 bases). V lost 5 bases and J 0 bases, leaving 19 bases between the germline ends. CDR1 LNHDA and CDR2 SQIVND come from the germline V gene (reference sequence). The CDR3 has 17 amino acids. CDR3 loop: CASSVTTGLKMNTEAFF. In nucleotides, the CDR3 is TGTGCCAGTAGTGTGACAACAGGGCTAAAAATGAACACTGAAGCTTTCTTT.

V and J are TRBV27 and TRBJ1-1; no reliable D call. Trimming took 0 bases from V and 7 from J, leaving 12 bases between them. This CDR3 contains 14 residues. Germline V gene lookup returns CDR1 MNHEY and CDR2 SMNVEV (reference sequence). The DNA for the CDR3 is TGTGCCAGCAGTTTATCCGACCGACCAAATGAAGCTTTCTTT. Amino acid sequence: CASSLSDRPNEAFF.

The chain couples TRBV28 to TRBJ1-1; D perhaps matches TRBD1 (5 bases). V dropped 6 bases and J dropped 6 bases, with 17 bases sitting between them. The CDR3 has 14 residues. CDR1 and CDR2 from the germline V gene are MDHEN and SYDVKM. The CDR3 region is CASRPGTAHPEAFF. The CDR3 nucleotides read TGTGCCAGCAGGCCCGGGACCGCCCATCCTGAAGCTTTCTTT. Using reference TRBV28 and TRBJ1-1 for the parts outside the CDR3, the full variable domain is DVKVTQSSRYLVKRTGEKVFLECVQDMDHENMFWYRQDPGLGLRLIYFSYDVKMKEKGDIPEGYSVSREKKERFSLILESASTNQTSMYLCASRPGTAHPEAFFGQGTRLTVV.

Points on this clonotype: This may come from a read error, since a much larger clone is one base off. The rearrangement joins TRBV12-3 or TRBV12-4 to TRBJ2-7, with a possible D match to TRBD1 (5 bases). This CDR3 spans 12 amino acids. This CDR3 reads CAGSFTGYEQYF. The CDR3 nucleotides are TGTGCCGGCAGTTTTACAGGATACGAGCAGTACTTC.

The chain uses TRBV5-1 and TRBJ2-3, with 8 bases lining up with TRBD1. This CDR3 region has 13 residues. V was pared by 4 bases and J by 5 bases, with 3 bases of the junction left unmatched. The germline V gene has CDR1 SGHRS and CDR2 YFSETQ. In DNA form, the CDR3 reads TGCGCCAGCAGCCATGGACAGGGAGATACGCAGTATTTT. Translated: CASSHGQGDTQYF.

This clonotype has a count of ten or more. This chain uses TRBV20-1 with TRBJ1-6; D possibly corresponds to TRBD1 (5 bases). This CDR3 has 13 residues. Deletions cut 0 bases from V and 14 bases from J, with 14 bases between. CDR1 is DFQATT, CDR2 SNEGSKA, per germline (reference sequence). The CDR3 nucleotides are TGCAGTGCTAGAGATTTCGGCAGGGATGCCCTCCACTTT. It encodes CSARDFGRDALHF.

This clonotype was counted only a few times. The J gene is TRBJ1-2, the V gene TRBV6-5; tentatively, D is TRBD1 (5 bases). The CDR3 consists of 16 residues. V was pared by 2 bases and J by 3 bases, with 16 bases between. Germline loops: CDR1 MNHEY, CDR2 SVGAGI. In nucleotides, the CDR3 is TGTGCCAGCAGTTACACCGGGGCAGCGGGGCACTATGGCTACACCTTC. It yields the protein CASSYTGAAGHYGYTF.

The J gene is TRBJ1-1, the V gene TRBV7-9, with 8 bases fitting TRBD1. The CDR3 sequence is 16 residues long. Germline-derived CDR1 and CDR2 are SEHNR and FQNEAQ (reference sequence). J gave up 0 bases and V 4 bases, and 7 bases lay outside the gene matches. The CDR3 is CASSSTDRGLNTEAFF. As DNA, the CDR3 is TGTGCCAGCAGCTCTACCGACAGGGGACTGAACACTGAAGCTTTCTTT.

Regarding this clonotype: A read error may produce the germline difference seen at one junction end. The chain has TRBV9 and TRBJ2-7; 7 bases fit TRBD2. Germline V gene lookup returns CDR1 SGDLS and CDR2 YYNGEE. This CDR3 has 15 amino acids. CDR3 in amino acids: CASSVSGLFSYDQYF. In DNA form, the CDR3 reads TGTGCCAGCAGCGTTTCGGGACTATTCTCCTACGATCAGTACTTC.

Concerning this clonotype itself: This may stem from a read error, because a much larger clone lies one nucleotide away. The gene calls are TRBV14 and TRBJ1-2; D call uncertain. The CDR3 contains 15 residues. Germline V gives CDR1 SGHDN, CDR2 FVKESK. CDR3 in amino acids: CASNQVGWESYGYTF. For the CDR3, the DNA is TGTGCCAGCAACCAAGTCGGGTGGGAAAGCTATGGCTACACCTTC.

The sample holds many counts of this clonotype. The chain is built from TRBV9 and TRBJ1-2; no clear D gene. Deletions cut 3 bases from V and 8 bases from J, with 11 bases between. Per germline, CDR1 SGDLS and CDR2 YYNGEE. This CDR3 has 12 residues. Here the CDR3 reads CASSDTVLGYTF. CDR3 coding DNA: TGTGCCAGCAGCGACACCGTTTTGGGCTACACCTTC.

This clonotype was observed once. A much larger clone differs from this one at a single base, so this may be a read error. The V gene is TRBV20-1, the J gene TRBJ2-7, with 7 bases aligning to TRBD1. Looked up from germline, CDR1 is DFQATT and CDR2 is SNEGSKA (reference sequence). With 4 bases clipped from V and 0 bases from J, the junction kept 6 bases outside the gene matches. This CDR3 has 14 residues. The CDR3 reads CSATNRGPSYEQYF. The CDR3 bases are TGCAGTGCTACTAACAGGGGCCCCTCCTACGAGCAGTACTTC.

The gene calls are TRBV5-4 and TRBJ1-5; D ambiguous. V was shortened by 0 bases and J by 3 bases, with 10 bases between the two germline ends. The CDR3 spans 15 residues. Germline V CDR1 and CDR2: SGHNT, YYREEE (reference sequence). The CDR3 DNA follows: TGTGCCAGCAGCTTGGATGGAAACCCCAATCAGCCCCAGCATTTT. As protein: CASSLDGNPNQPQHF.

The rearrangement joins TRBV3-1 to TRBJ1-6; D is perhaps TRBD1 (6 bases). The germline gives CDR1 LGHDT, CDR2 YNNKEL (reference sequence). The CDR3 loop spans 15 amino acids. The V end was cut by 3 bases, the J end by 8 bases, with 14 bases between. The CDR3 spells CASSHRQGTDSPLHF. As DNA, the CDR3 is TGTGCCAGCAGCCATAGGCAGGGGACCGATTCACCCCTCCACTTT.

This clonotype has a single count. CDR3 nucleotide sequence: TGTGCCAGCAGCCCACAGGTACAAGAGACCCAGTACTTC. This sequence encodes CASSPQVQETQYF. This chain links TRBV6-1 with TRBJ2-5; the D gene is possibly TRBD1 (5 bases). CDR3 length equals 13 residues. In germline, CDR1 is MNHNS, CDR2 SASEGT. Trimming left V 6 bases short and J 2 bases short, with 10 bases between.

J is TRBJ1-5 and V is TRBV7-2; 8 bases map to TRBD1. The CDR3 spans 13 residues. Unmatched junction bases numbered 7, after V lost 7 bases and J lost 8 bases. The germline CDR1 and CDR2 sequences are SGHTA and FQGNSA. The CDR3 loop reads CASTLDRGKPQHF. CDR3 DNA: TGTGCCAGCACCCTCGACAGGGGAAAGCCCCAGCATTTT. The whole variable domain, filled in from reference TRBV7-2 and TRBJ1-5, reads GAGVSQSPSNKVTEKGKDVELRCDPISGHTALYWYRQSLGQGLEFLIYFQGNSAPDKSGLPSDRFSAERTGGSVSTLTIQRTQQEDSAVYLCASTLDRGKPQHFGDGTRLSIL.